This TCR beta chain was captured in a study of T-cell memory formation after mild COVID-19. There are 15 residues in the CDR3. V was shortened by 4 bases and J by 4 bases, with 15 bases between the two germline ends. Looked up from germline, CDR1 is SGHNT and CDR2 is YYREEE (reference sequence). This clonotype was counted at least ten times. From the 5' RACE reads, TCRdb called clonotypes with MiXCR, one entry per CDR3 protein. Here the sample spans around 250,000 distinct CDR3 sequences, 8.5% to 9.5% being singletons. The clonotype was recovered from a man between 18 and 35 years old who had mild COVID-19 (a few samples of this study predate the infection). Cell type and time point are not known. The chain couples TRBV5-4 to TRBJ2-1; possibly TRBD2 for D (6 bases). Specimen: PBMCs or a T cell subset sorted from them (not recorded which). DNA for the CDR3: TGTGCCAGCAGCCCCGACGCGGGAAGTTACAATGAGCAGTTCTTC. Translating it yields CASSPDAGSYNEQFF.